This T cell receptor beta chain originates from a study of shared clonotypes between healthy human individuals. CCR7-negative CD45RA+ TemRA cells were pooled with CD45RO+ cells for CD8 memory. A single count supports this clone. No antigen is known for it. Trimming removed 7 bases from V and 5 bases from J, with 14 bases in between. The germline CDR1 and CDR2 sequences are SNHLY and FYNNEI. The CDR3 covers 13 residues. Findings of the study overall: Among the subsets, naive ones generally showed larger estimated richness than memory ones.

DNA at about 210 ng, roughly 30,000 T cell genomes, went into sorted-subset replicate PCRs. The table came from immunoSEQ multiplex PCR; TCRdb's copy has only in-frame clones and leaves some out. The sample has about 320,000 clones, over 75% seen once. The chain has TRBV2 and TRBJ1-1, with D possibly TRBD1 on 5 matching bases. This sequence was found in a man between 18 and 35 years old in good health. Sequenced: memory CD8+ T cells sorted from blood. Subset described: CD45RO+ cells pooled with CCR7-negative TemRA cells. This CDR3 reads CASTLTGGTEAFF. In nucleotides, the CDR3 is TGTGCCAGCACCTTGACCGGGGGAACTGAAGCTTTCTTT.